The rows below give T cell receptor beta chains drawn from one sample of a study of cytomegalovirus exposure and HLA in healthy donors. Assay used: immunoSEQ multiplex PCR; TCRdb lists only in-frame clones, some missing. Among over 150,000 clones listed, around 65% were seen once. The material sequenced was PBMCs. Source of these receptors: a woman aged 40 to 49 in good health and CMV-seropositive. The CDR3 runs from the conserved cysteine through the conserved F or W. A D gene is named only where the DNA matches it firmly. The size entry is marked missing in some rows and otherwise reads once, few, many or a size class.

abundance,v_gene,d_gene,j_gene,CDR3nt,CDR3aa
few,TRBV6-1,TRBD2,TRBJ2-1,TGTGCCAGCAGTGAATCTGGACTAGCCTCCTACAATGAGCAGTTCTTC,CASSESGLASYNEQFF
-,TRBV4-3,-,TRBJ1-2,TGCGCCAGCAGCCAAGACCACAGGTCCGGGGGCTACACCTTC,CASSQDHRSGGYTF
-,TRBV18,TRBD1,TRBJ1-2,TGTGCCAGCTCGCCGGGACAGGGGCCCGGCGGCTACCCCTTC,CASSPGQGPGGYPF
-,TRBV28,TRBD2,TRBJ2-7,TGTGCCAGCTGCCCCAACAAAGCGGGGGTAGACGAGCAGTACTTC,CASCPNKAGVDEQYF
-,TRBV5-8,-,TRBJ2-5,TGTGCCAGCAGCGCCCACCCGGCCGGGGAGACCCAGTACTTC,CASSAHPAGETQYF
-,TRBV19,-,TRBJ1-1,TGTGCCAGTAGACCACAGGAACCGAACACTGAAGCTTTCTTT,CASRPQEPNTEAFF
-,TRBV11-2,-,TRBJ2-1,TGTGCCAGCAGCTTAGTTATCGGGGTCCCCGGCGATGAGCAGTTCTTC,CASSLVIGVPGDEQFF
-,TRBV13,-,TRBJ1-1,TGTGCCAGCAGCTCGCTGACAGGCCTGAACACTGAAGCTTTCTTT,CASSSLTGLNTEAFF
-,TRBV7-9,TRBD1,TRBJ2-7,TGTGCCAGCAGCGTACAGGGGGAGAAACGCGAGCAGTACTTC,CASSVQGEKREQYF
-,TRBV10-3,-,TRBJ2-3,TGTGCCATCAGCCGAGAACCAGATACGCAGTATTTT,CAISREPDTQYF
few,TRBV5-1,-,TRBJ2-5,TGCGCCAGCAGCATAGGGACAACCGTCTCTGAGCAGTACTTC,CASSIGTTVSEQYF
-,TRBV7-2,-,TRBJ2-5,TGTGCCAGCAGCCCGGGGGAGTTCTCGACCCAGTACTTC,CASSPGEFSTQYF
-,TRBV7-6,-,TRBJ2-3,TGTGCCAGCAGCCCAGGGGGACTAGGCACAGATACGCAGTATTTT,CASSPGGLGTDTQYF
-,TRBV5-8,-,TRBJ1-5,TGTGCCAGCAGCCCAAGTGGATGGGGGGAAAATCAGCCCCAGCATTTT,CASSPSGWGENQPQHF
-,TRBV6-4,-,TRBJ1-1,TGTGCCAGCAGTGACTGGACAGAATTGAACACTGAAGCTTTCTTT,CASSDWTELNTEAFF
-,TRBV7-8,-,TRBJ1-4,TGTGCCAGCAGCTTAGGGGGGGACGAAAAACTGTTTTTT,CASSLGGDEKLFF
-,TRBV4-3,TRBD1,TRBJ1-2,TGCGCCAGCAGCCGAGATAGGGGACAGGGGAATGGCTACACCTTC,CASSRDRGQGNGYTF
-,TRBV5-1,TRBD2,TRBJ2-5,TGCGCCAGCAGCTTGGGGCTAGCGGGGGGACCCCAAGAGACCCAGTACTTC,CASSLGLAGGPQETQYF
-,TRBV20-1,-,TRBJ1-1,TGCACCCCGATCGGGGTCGTCGCTTTCTTT,CTPIGVVAFF
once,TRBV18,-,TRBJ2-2,TGTGCCAGCTCACCATTTTCAGGGCACACCGGGGAGCTGTTTTTT,CASSPFSGHTGELFF
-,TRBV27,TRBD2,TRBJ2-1,TGTGCCAGCTCGGGCCTAGCGGGGGACAATGAGCAGTTCTTC,CASSGLAGDNEQFF
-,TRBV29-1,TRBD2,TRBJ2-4,TGCAGCGCAATGACTAGCGGGAATAGTAACATTCAGTACTTC,CSAMTSGNSNIQYF
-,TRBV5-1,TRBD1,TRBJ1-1,TGCGCCAGCAGCCAATTTAGTAGTGCGGGGACAGCGATGAACACTGAAGCTTTCTTT,CASSQFSSAGTAMNTEAFF
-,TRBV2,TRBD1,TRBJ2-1,TGTGCCAGCAGTGAAGGCAGACAGGGTGCGGTTTTACGGAGGAACAATGAGCAGTTCTTC,CASSEGRQGAVLRRNNEQFF
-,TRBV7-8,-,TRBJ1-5,TGTGCCAGCAGCTCCCGTGAGCCTTATAGCAATCAGCCCCAGCATTTT,CASSSREPYSNQPQHF
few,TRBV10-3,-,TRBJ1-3,TGTGCCATCAGTGCAGACAGGTTTTCTGGAAACACCATATATTTT,CAISADRFSGNTIYF
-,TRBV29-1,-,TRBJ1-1,TGCAGCGTGGTGGTGCGGGGGCGAGAAGGTGAAGCTTTCTTT,CSVVVRGREGEAFF
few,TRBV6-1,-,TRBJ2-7,TGTGCCAGCAACCTGGGCAAAAATTACGAGCAGTACTTC,CASNLGKNYEQYF
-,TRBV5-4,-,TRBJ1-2,TGTGCCAGCAGCTCGCCCAGGCTAAACTATGGCTACACCTTC,CASSSPRLNYGYTF
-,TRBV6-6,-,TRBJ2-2,TGTGCCAGCAGCCCAGTGGGGAGGCTCACCGGGGAGCTGTTTTTT,CASSPVGRLTGELFF
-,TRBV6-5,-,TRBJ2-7,TGTGCCAGCAGTTGGCAGGGTGATGGTTACGAGCAGTACTTC,CASSWQGDGYEQYF
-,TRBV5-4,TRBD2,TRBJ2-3,TGTGCCAGCAGCTTGGTTGGTAGCGGGGGGGCCGTAGGAGATACGCAGTATTTT,CASSLVGSGGAVGDTQYF
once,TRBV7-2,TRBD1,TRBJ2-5,TGTGCCAGCAGCTTAAGGAGGACAGGGAATCAAGAGACCCAGTACTTC,CASSLRRTGNQETQYF
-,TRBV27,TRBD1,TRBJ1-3,TGTGCCAGGAAACGACGGGACAGGGGGGATACTGGAAACACCATATATTTT,CARKRRDRGDTGNTIYF
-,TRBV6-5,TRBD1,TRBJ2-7,TGTGCCAGCAGTTACCCCGGACAGGGAGTCGAGCAGTACTTC,CASSYPGQGVEQYF
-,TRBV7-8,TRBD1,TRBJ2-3,TGTGCCATTACGCCGGGACAGACAGATACGCAGTATTTT,CAITPGQTDTQYF
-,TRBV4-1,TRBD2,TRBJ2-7,TGCGCTAGCAGCCAAGGCCGCCGAGCGGGAGACGGTGGCTACGAGCAGTACTTC,CASSQGRRAGDGGYEQYF
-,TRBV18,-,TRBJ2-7,TGTGCCAGCTCACCGGCGGAAGAGCAGTACTTC,CASSPAEEQYF
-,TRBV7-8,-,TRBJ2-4,TGTGCCAGCAGCTTTCTCGGGACACTTGGCGGTCTAGCCAAAAACATTCAGTACTTC,CASSFLGTLGGLAKNIQYF
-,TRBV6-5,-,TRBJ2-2,TGTGCCAGCAGTTACGCAGGGTACACCGGGGAGCTGTTTTTT,CASSYAGYTGELFF
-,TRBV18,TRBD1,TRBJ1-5,TGTGCCAGCTCACCAACACAGGGGGGGGTGAGGCCCCAGCATTTT,CASSPTQGGVRPQHF
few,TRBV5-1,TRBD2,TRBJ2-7,TGCGCCAGCAGCTCAGCGGGAGTGGCCTACGAGCAGTACTTC,CASSSAGVAYEQYF
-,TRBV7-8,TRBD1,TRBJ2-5,TGTGCCAGCAGCCGAGGGGACAGGGGTCGTTGGGAGACCCAGTACTTC,CASSRGDRGRWETQYF
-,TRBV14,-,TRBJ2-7,TGTGCCAGCAGCTACAGGAATCTCGAGCAGTACTTC,CASSYRNLEQYF
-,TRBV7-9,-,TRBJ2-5,TGTGCCAGCAGCCCACTGTACCAAGAGACCCAGTACTTC,CASSPLYQETQYF
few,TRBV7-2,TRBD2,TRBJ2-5,TGTGCCAGCAGCCCGAGGACTAGCGGACAAGAGACCCAGTACTTC,CASSPRTSGQETQYF
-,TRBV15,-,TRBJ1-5,TGTGCCACCAGCAGAGATTGGGGGCGCGGCAATCAGCCCCAGCATTTT,CATSRDWGRGNQPQHF
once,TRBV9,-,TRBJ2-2,TGTGCCAGCAGCGTAGCTACCAGGGCCGGGGAGCTGTTTTTT,CASSVATRAGELFF
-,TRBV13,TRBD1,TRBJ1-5,TGTGCCAGCAGCTTAGGCACAGGGGGCAGACGCAATCAGCCCCAGCATTTT,CASSLGTGGRRNQPQHF
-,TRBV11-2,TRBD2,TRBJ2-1,TGTGCCAGCAGCCCTAGCGGGGGGGCATATAATGAGCAGTTCTTC,CASSPSGGAYNEQFF
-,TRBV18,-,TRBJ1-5,TGTGCCAGCTCACCACTTGAGACAGGAATTTTGCAGCCCCAGCATTTT,CASSPLETGILQPQHF
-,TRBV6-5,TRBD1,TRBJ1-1,TGTGCCAGCAGCCCGACAGGGGCCACTGAAGCTTTCTTT,CASSPTGATEAFF
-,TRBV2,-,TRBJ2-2,TGTGCCAGCCTAAGTGGGGCCGGCACCGGGGAGCTGTTTTTT,CASLSGAGTGELFF
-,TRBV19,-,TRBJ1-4,TGTGCCACAGAAGGGCGGGGTGAAAAACTGTTTTTT,CATEGRGEKLFF
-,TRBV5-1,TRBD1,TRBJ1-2,TGCGCCAGCAGCTACGGACAGGGCTATGGCTACACCTTC,CASSYGQGYGYTF
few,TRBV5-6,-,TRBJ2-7,TGTGCCAGCAGTCGTCCTCTACTAGCCGGCGGCGAGCAGTACTTC,CASSRPLLAGGEQYF
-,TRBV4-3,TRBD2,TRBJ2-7,TGCGCCAGCAGCCGAGGACTAGCCACAGACTACGAGCAGTACTTC,CASSRGLATDYEQYF